The rows below give T cell receptor beta chains drawn from one sample of a study of cytomegalovirus exposure and HLA in healthy donors. Profiled with immunoSEQ multiplex PCR; TCRdb holds only in-frame clones, not every one. The data show some 120,000 clones, around four fifths seen once. The sequenced sample consisted of PBMCs. The receptors stem from a woman aged 35 to 49 in good health and CMV-seronegative. Each CDR3 is given with its conserved first and last residue. The D gene is left open where the match is weak. The size field is filled for only some rows; it gives once, few, many or a size class.

D	V	size	J	DNA	CDR3
TRBD1	TRBV18	.	TRBJ1-5	TGTGCCAGCTCAAGGGACAGGGGGGATCAGCCCCAGCATTTT	CASSRDRGDQPQHF
TRBD1	TRBV19	.	TRBJ2-5	TGTGCCAGTAGTGGGGACAGCCAAGAGACCCAGTACTTC	CASSGDSQETQYF
.	TRBV19	once	TRBJ1-1	TGTGCCACTCGGGGGGGCGCGAACACTGAAGCTTTCTTT	CATRGGANTEAFF
.	TRBV2	.	TRBJ2-3	TGTGCCAGAGACCGGGGGGATACGCAGTATTTT	CARDRGDTQYF
TRBD1	TRBV6-5	once	TRBJ1-6	TGTGCCAGCAGTTACGGGACAGGGAATTCACCCCTCCACTTT	CASSYGTGNSPLHF
TRBD2	TRBV4-2	.	TRBJ2-3	TGTGCCAGCAGCCAAGTCAATAGCGGGAAGGTAAACACAGATACGCAGTATTTT	CASSQVNSGKVNTDTQYF
TRBD1	TRBV7-8	.	TRBJ2-7	TGTGCCAGCAGCTTGGGACAGGGGGCCTACGAGCAGTACTTC	CASSLGQGAYEQYF
.	TRBV7-8	once	TRBJ1-1	TGTGCCAGCAGCGTCGACCGAGGAATTGGGAGAGCTTTCTTT	CASSVDRGIGRAFF
TRBD1	TRBV7-3	.	TRBJ1-6	TGTGCCAGCAGCGCTCAGGGACAGGGGAATAATTCACCCCTCCACTTT	CASSAQGQGNNSPLHF
.	TRBV19	.	TRBJ1-4	TGTGCCAGTAGTATAGTCGTTTCGGGATCTCCTTTGGAAAAACTGTTTTTT	CASSIVVSGSPLEKLFF
.	TRBV11-2	.	TRBJ1-2	TGTGCCAGCAGCTTAGAGAGTTTTGGAACAGAAAGCTATGGCTACACCTTC	CASSLESFGTESYGYTF
TRBD1	TRBV19	.	TRBJ1-5	TGTGCCAGTACCACAACGGGACAGGTCAATCAGCCCCAGCATTTT	CASTTTGQVNQPQHF
.	TRBV7-9	.	TRBJ1-1	TGTGCCAGCAGCCTGAACAGGGTGGGATACACTGAAGCTTTCTTT	CASSLNRVGYTEAFF
.	TRBV11-2	.	TRBJ2-3	TGTGCCAGCAGCTTAGCCCATCGACAGGGAGGAGATACGCAGTATTTT	CASSLAHRQGGDTQYF